The rows below give T cell receptor beta chains drawn from one sample of a study of human T cells and chemical hapten exposure. TCRdb recomputed calls from the RACE reads with MiXCR, one row per CDR3 protein. The sample records around 190,000 distinct CDR3 sequences, 20% to 25% being singletons. The source was whole blood, collected in connection with sensitization to the hapten diphenylcyclopropenone (DPC). The receptor source for this set is a woman aged 45 to 65 with alopecia areata. Some clones in this sample may be carry-over from other donors' samples. CDR3s include the opening cysteine and the closing phenylalanine or tryptophan. The D gene is left open where the match is weak. Clone size is given for some rows only: seen once, a few or many times, or a class if the clone is expanded.

TRBV18,few,TRBJ1-2,.,CASSPPWQGLDYGYTF,TGTGCCAGCTCACCACCGTGGCAGGGGTTGGACTATGGCTACACCTTC
TRBV18,few,TRBJ2-1,.,CASSPMREQFF,TGTGCCAGCTCACCTATGCGTGAGCAGTTCTTC
TRBV12-3/TRBV12-4,.,TRBJ2-7,TRBD2,CASSPRTSGRVEQYF,TGTGCCAGCAGTCCCCGGACTAGCGGGAGGGTTGAGCAGTACTTC
TRBV5-4,.,TRBJ2-2,.,CASSPGQVGELFF,TGTGCCAGCAGCCCAGGGCAGGTTGGGGAGCTGTTTTTT
TRBV30,.,TRBJ1-5,.,CAWRNSNQPQHF,TGTGCCTGGAGAAACAGCAATCAGCCCCAGCATTTT
TRBV2,.,TRBJ2-1,.,CASSGVSPTGFF,TGTGCCAGCAGTGGCGTTTCTCCCACGGGGTTCTTC
TRBV10-1,.,TRBJ2-3,TRBD2,CASSEGTSEIDTQYF,TGCGCCAGCAGTGAAGGGACTAGCGAAATCGATACGCAGTATTTT
TRBV9,few,TRBJ1-2,TRBD1,CASSVEGANYGYTF,TGTGCCAGCAGCGTAGAGGGGGCCAACTATGGCTACACCTTC
TRBV3-1,.,TRBJ2-2,.,CASSQQIAHTGELFF,TGTGCCAGCAGCCAACAAATAGCGCACACCGGGGAGCTGTTTTTT
TRBV12-3/TRBV12-4,.,TRBJ1-4,.,CASSWGPGWEKLFF,TGTGCCAGCAGTTGGGGACCCGGTTGGGAAAAACTGTTTTTT
TRBV11-2,.,TRBJ1-1,.,CASSLDQGGGPFF,TGTGCCAGCAGCTTAGATCAAGGAGGTGGGCCTTTCTTT
TRBV6-5,.,TRBJ1-2,.,CASNQRQSPYGYTF,TGTGCCAGCAACCAAAGACAGTCTCCCTATGGCTACACCTTC
TRBV7-3,few,TRBJ1-2,.,CASSLRFGEGGYTF,TGTGCCAGCAGCTTACGATTCGGGGAGGGTGGCTACACCTTC
TRBV29-1,few,TRBJ1-2,TRBD1,CSARTGANYGYTF,TGCAGCGCCCGGACAGGGGCTAACTATGGCTACACCTTC
TRBV20-1,.,TRBJ2-1,TRBD2,CSAVGLARGNEQFF,TGCAGTGCTGTGGGACTAGCACGAGGTAATGAGCAGTTCTTC
TRBV24-1,.,TRBJ1-2,.,CATSTRAVNYGYTF,TGTGCCACCTCTACCAGAGCGGTAAACTATGGCTACACCTTC
TRBV11-1,.,TRBJ2-7,.,CASSRQPPTEQYF,TGTGCCAGCAGCCGCCAGCCTCCTACGGAGCAGTACTTC
TRBV20-1,few,TRBJ1-5,.,CSAGRQLGNQPQHF,TGCAGTGCTGGGCGACAGTTAGGCAATCAGCCCCAGCATTTT
TRBV7-2,.,TRBJ2-2,TRBD1,CASRDLDRGDTGELFF,TGTGCCAGCAGGGATCTTGACAGGGGGGACACCGGGGAGCTGTTTTTT
TRBV19,.,TRBJ2-6,.,CASSIGRPGANVLTF,TGTGCCAGTAGTATTGGTCGCCCTGGGGCCAACGTCCTGACTTTC
TRBV29-1,few,TRBJ2-7,TRBD2,CSGTSGASYEQYF,TGCAGCGGTACTAGCGGAGCCTCCTACGAGCAGTACTTC
TRBV11-1,.,TRBJ2-7,TRBD2,CASSRLSGSRYEQYF,TGTGCCAGCAGCCGCCTTAGCGGGAGTAGGTACGAGCAGTACTTC
TRBV5-1,few,TRBJ2-7,TRBD2,CASSQAGVKYEQYF,TGCGCCAGCAGCCAAGCGGGAGTTAAGTACGAGCAGTACTTC
TRBV10-2,few,TRBJ1-1,.,CASSERGAGTEAFF,TGCGCCAGCAGTGAAAGGGGGGCCGGCACTGAAGCTTTCTTT
TRBV7-9,.,TRBJ2-3,TRBD2,CASSLGTSVTDTQYF,TGTGCCAGCAGCCTAGGGACTAGCGTCACAGATACGCAGTATTTT
TRBV6-5,few,TRBJ1-1,.,CASSYGRQAVEAFF,TGTGCCAGCAGTTACGGAAGACAGGCAGTTGAAGCTTTCTTT
TRBV5-1,.,TRBJ1-3,TRBD1,CASSLDRGTGNTIYF,TGCGCCAGCAGCTTGGACAGGGGAACTGGAAACACCATATATTTT
TRBV5-1,.,TRBJ2-1,TRBD2,CASSSTSGRSDNEQFF,TGCGCCAGCAGCTCGACTAGCGGGAGGAGCGACAATGAGCAGTTCTTC
TRBV12-3/TRBV12-4,few,TRBJ1-5,TRBD1,CATRNRGDQPQHF,TGTGCCACCCGGAACAGGGGGGATCAGCCCCAGCATTTT
TRBV11-2,.,TRBJ2-3,TRBD2,CASSSGLAGVGADTQYF,TGTGCCAGCAGCTCCGGACTAGCGGGAGTGGGGGCAGATACGCAGTATTTT
TRBV29-1,.,TRBJ2-1,.,CSVAPGVSYNEQFF,TGCAGCGTTGCGCCGGGGGTTTCCTACAATGAGCAGTTCTTC
TRBV9,many,TRBJ1-4,.,CASSIHSSEKLFF,TGTGCCAGCAGCATCCACAGTTCTGAAAAACTGTTTTTT
TRBV5-1,.,TRBJ2-7,.,CASSLAGGPSSYEQYF,TGCGCCAGCAGCTTGGCCGGAGGCCCGAGCTCCTACGAGCAGTACTTC
TRBV27,.,TRBJ2-3,.,CASSYGITDTQYF,TGTGCCAGCAGTTACGGTATCACAGATACGCAGTATTTT
TRBV7-6,few,TRBJ2-2,TRBD1,CASRRQGANTGELFF,TGTGCCAGCAGACGACAGGGAGCGAACACCGGGGAGCTGTTTTTT
TRBV6-5,.,TRBJ1-5,.,CASSSHSNQPQHF,TGTGCCAGCAGTTCTCATAGCAATCAGCCCCAGCATTTT
TRBV3-1,.,TRBJ1-2,TRBD1,CASSLPRQGGLTF,TGTGCCAGCAGCTTACCCAGACAGGGGGGCTTGACCTTC